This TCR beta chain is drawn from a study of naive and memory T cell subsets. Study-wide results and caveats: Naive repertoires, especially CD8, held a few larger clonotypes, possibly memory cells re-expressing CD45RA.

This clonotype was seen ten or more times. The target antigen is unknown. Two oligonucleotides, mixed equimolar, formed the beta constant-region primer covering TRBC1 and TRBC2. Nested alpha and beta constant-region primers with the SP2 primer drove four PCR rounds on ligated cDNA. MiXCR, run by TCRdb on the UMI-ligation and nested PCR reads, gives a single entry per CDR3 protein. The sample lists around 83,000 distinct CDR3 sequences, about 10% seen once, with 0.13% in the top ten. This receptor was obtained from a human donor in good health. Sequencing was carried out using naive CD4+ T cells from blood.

CDR3 residues: CASSLAAGKDEAFF. The CDR3, as DNA: TGTGCCAGCAGCTTAGCGGCAGGGAAGGATGAAGCTTTCTTT. The chain couples TRBV7-9 to TRBJ1-1; perhaps TRBD1 as D (5 bases). The CDR3 is 14 amino acids. V was trimmed by 0 bases and J by 7 bases, leaving 12 bases between them. Germline values: CDR1 SEHNR, CDR2 FQNEAQ (reference sequence).